The 27 T cell receptor beta chains in this list originate from one sample, sequenced in a study of PD-1 blockade in classical Hodgkin lymphoma. The time point was: cycle 4 day 1 (C4D1), after around six weeks of nivolumab. Exposure to brentuximab vedotin varied, and each patient had relapsed following autologous stem cell transplantation. Sequencing used immunoSEQ multiplex PCR; TCRdb keeps in-frame clones, though not all of them. This table holds approximately 49,000 clones, 80% found once. The sequences come from peripheral blood mononuclear cells (PBMCs), collected before the fourth cycle of nivolumab. The receptors originated from a human donor with classical Hodgkin lymphoma.

Here the CDR3 reads CASTLSGGSTDTQYF. The CDR3 nucleotides are TGTGCCAGCACCCTTTCGGGGGGGAGCACAGATACGCAGTATTTT. This chain connects TRBV9 to TRBJ2-3; 8 positions match TRBD2. The V gene end was trimmed by 6 bases and the J gene end by 0 bases; junction bases not matched to a gene: 6. This CDR3 is 15 amino acids long. Germline V gene sequence: CDR1 SGDLS, CDR2 YYNGEE.

Points on this clone: At one end, the junction sequence differs from germline, possibly due to a read error. This chain joins TRBV6-5 and TRBJ1-3; 9 bases align to TRBD1. Per the germline V gene, CDR1 is MNHEY and CDR2 is SVGAGI. This CDR3 comprises 15 residues. The CDR3 sequence: CASTYRGLTGNTIYF. The CDR3 DNA reads as TGTGCCAGCACTTACAGGGGGCTTACTGGAAACACCATATATTTT.

Points on this clone: Other DNA sequences from this sample encode an identical CDR3 as well. The chain links TRBV5-3 to TRBJ2-7; TRBD2 matches at 9 bases. TRBV5-3 counts as an open reading frame of uncertain function. Unmatched junction bases numbered 14, after V lost 1 base and J lost 6 bases. The CDR3 is 17 amino acids. The CDR3 DNA is TGTGCCAGAAGCTTGAGGGTAGTTGTAATAGCGGGAGTCGAGCAGTACTTC. Translated, it gives CARSLRVVVIAGVEQYF.

This clone showed up just a few times. The V call is TRBV7-2, the J call TRBJ1-5; perhaps TRBD1 as D (6 bases). The CDR3 contains 16 residues. Trimming pared 2 bases from V and 0 bases from J, leaving 11 bases between. CDR1 and CDR2 from the germline V gene are SGHTA and FQGNSA. In DNA, the CDR3 is TGTGCCAGCAGCTTAAAGGGGGGGTATAGCAATCAGCCCCAGCATTTT. The encoded protein is CASSLKGGYSNQPQHF.

The chain couples TRBV5-1 to TRBJ2-1, with unresolved D. The germline V and J ends were trimmed by 4 bases and 10 bases, with 12 bases remaining between them. Germline lookup yields CDR1 SGHRS and CDR2 YFSETQ. This CDR3 region has 12 residues. CDR3 DNA sequence: TGCGCCAGCAGCCAGGAGCTAGGGGAGCAGTTCTTC. This encodes CASSQELGEQFF.

The chain carries TRBV27 and TRBJ2-5; 8 bases align to TRBD1. Germline CDR1 is MNHEY and CDR2 is SMNVEV (reference sequence). Germline trimming cut 9 bases from V and 4 bases from J; bases unmatched to any gene: 4. CDR3 length equals 12 residues. This CDR3 reads CASRQGRETQYF. DNA for the CDR3: TGTGCCAGTAGACAGGGGAGAGAGACCCAGTACTTC.

CDR3 residues: CASSFEGNEQFF. The CDR3 nucleotides are TGTGCCAGCAGCTTTGAGGGCAATGAGCAGTTCTTC. V gene TRBV7-9 combines with J gene TRBJ2-1; D might be TRBD2 (5 bases). The CDR3 consists of 12 residues. Deletions cut 3 bases from V and 6 bases from J, with 6 bases between. CDR1 and CDR2 (germline): SEHNR, FQNEAQ (reference sequence).

This sequence joins TRBV14 and TRBJ2-2; TRBD2 agrees at 7 bases. CDR1 SGHDN and CDR2 FVKESK come from the germline V gene. The CDR3 sequence is 15 residues long. Germline trimming cut 4 bases from V and 4 bases from J; bases unmatched to any gene: 6. The CDR3 here is CASSLNGLVTGELFF. As DNA, the CDR3 is TGTGCCAGCAGCCTTAACGGACTAGTCACCGGGGAGCTGTTTTTT. Full variable domain (remainder filled in from reference TRBV14 and TRBJ2-2): EAGVTQFPSHSVIEKGQTVTLRCDPISGHDNLYWYRRVMGKEIKFLLHFVKESKQDESGMPNNRFLAERTGGTYSTLKVQPAELEDSGVYFCASSLNGLVTGELFFGEGSRLTVL.

This clone was found a few times. This rearrangement joins TRBV7-9 to TRBJ2-7; D gene uncertain. The CDR3 runs 14 residues. The germline V gene encodes CDR1 SEHNR and CDR2 FQNEAQ (reference sequence). Trimming removed 2 bases from V and 0 bases from J, with 8 bases in between. CDR3 DNA sequence: TGTGCCAGCAGCTTAAGAGACAACTCCTACGAGCAGTACTTC. Residues: CASSLRDNSYEQYF.

The rearrangement uses TRBV7-2 and TRBJ2-5; a possible D gene is TRBD1 (5 bases). V was trimmed by 4 bases and J by 0 bases, leaving 9 bases between them. In germline, CDR1 is SGHTA, CDR2 FQGNSA. This CDR3 contains 14 residues. CDR3 region: CASSWGRDQETQYF. The CDR3 DNA is TGTGCCAGCAGCTGGGGCAGGGACCAAGAGACCCAGTACTTC.

The J gene is TRBJ2-7, the V gene TRBV6-1, with D perhaps TRBD1 or TRBD2 (5 bases each). This CDR3 contains 13 residues. Trimming shortened V by 11 bases and J by 2 bases, and 16 bases separated the two germline ends. The germline gives CDR1 MNHNS, CDR2 SASEGT. DNA of the CDR3: TGTGCCGGGGGAGTGGGACGAACCTACGAGCAGTACTTC. This encodes CAGGVGRTYEQYF.

The rearrangement links TRBV1 to TRBJ2-7; the table calls TRBD2, which could not be checked here. TRBV1 constitutes a pseudogene. This CDR3 has 15 amino acids. The CDR3 nucleotides are TGCACCAGCAGCCAAGCTCATTCGAGCCCCTACGAGCAGTACTTC. Protein: CTSSQAHSSPYEQYF.

This sequence joins TRBV5-6 and TRBJ1-2; TRBD1 is a possible D gene (5 bases). This CDR3 is built from 12 residues. In germline, CDR1 is SGHDT, CDR2 YYEEEE. With 2 bases removed from V and 7 bases from J, the gap between germline ends came to 9 bases. DNA for the CDR3: TGTGCCAGCAGCTTTGGGGGAAGTGGCTACACCTTC. Protein: CASSFGGSGYTF.

The chain combines TRBV6-4 with TRBJ2-7; 11 positions match TRBD2. The CDR3 runs to 22 residues. The germline gives CDR1 MRHNA, CDR2 SNTAGT. After removal of 1 base from V and 1 base from J, the junction contained 21 bases not matched to a gene. The CDR3 region has the DNA TGTGCCAGCAGTGACTGTCTGGGACTAGCGGTTAACAGGGGGGGCGTATCCTACGAGCAGTACTTC. As protein: CASSDCLGLAVNRGGVSYEQYF.

This chain uses TRBV19 with TRBJ1-2; possibly TRBD1 for D (5 bases). This CDR3 contains 13 residues. Trimming took off 7 bases at V and 5 bases at J, with 14 bases between the two ends. The germline V gene encodes CDR1 LNHDA and CDR2 SQIVND (reference sequence). For the CDR3, the DNA is TGTGCCAGTACCCAGGGCAGGGATTATGGCTACACCTTC. Amino acid sequence: CASTQGRDYGYTF.

As DNA, the CDR3 is TGTGCCAGCAGCCAAGGACTAGCGGGAGGGCGCGAGCAGTACTTC. Translating it yields CASSQGLAGGREQYF. This chain links TRBV4-2 with TRBJ2-7, with 14 bases that match TRBD2. The CDR3 runs 15 residues. Germline CDR1 is LGHNA and CDR2 is YNFKEQ. The trim removed 1 base at V and 6 bases at J, leaving 2 bases unmatched.

This chain links TRBV19 with TRBJ1-2; 7 nucleotides align to TRBD1. The CDR3 totals 13 residues. In germline, CDR1 is LNHDA, CDR2 SQIVND (reference sequence). The V segment lost 3 bases and the J segment 5 bases; nucleotides outside the gene matches: 3. CDR3 sequence (DNA): TGTGCCAGTAGTATCGACAGGGATTATGGCTACACCTTC. It is translated as CASSIDRDYGYTF.

V usage is TRBV11-2 and J usage is TRBJ2-7; 8 bases match TRBD1. From germline, CDR1 is SGHAT and CDR2 FQNNGV. This CDR3 contains 14 residues. V lost 3 bases, J lost 4 bases, and 5 bases stayed unmatched. The CDR3 region has the DNA TGTGCCAGCAGCTTGACGGGACAGGATTACGAGCAGTACTTC. Its protein product is CASSLTGQDYEQYF.

This clone turned up a few times. The gene calls are TRBV5-1 and TRBJ2-3, with TRBD1 matching over 9 bases. J was trimmed by 0 bases and V by 5 bases; bases with no gene match: 7. The CDR3 has 16 residues. Germline V lookup: CDR1 SGHRS, CDR2 YFSETQ. In DNA, the CDR3 is TGCGCCAGCAGAGCGACGGGGACAGGGAGCACAGATACGCAGTATTTT. It encodes CASRATGTGSTDTQYF.

This clone was seen many times. The chain couples TRBV7-2 to TRBJ1-2; D might be TRBD1 (6 bases). The CDR3 has 12 amino acids. The V gene's germline CDR1 is SGHTA and CDR2 FQGNSA. V was cut by 4 bases and J by 3 bases, with 6 bases left in between. CDR3 in amino acids: CASSYRDYGYTF. CDR3 nucleotide sequence: TGTGCCAGCAGCTACAGGGACTATGGCTACACCTTC.

This clone was picked up one time. V usage is TRBV27 and J usage is TRBJ2-5; TRBD1 is a possible D gene (5 bases). Trimming pared 3 bases from V and 2 bases from J, leaving 13 bases between. Germline V gene sequence: CDR1 MNHEY, CDR2 SMNVEV (reference sequence). This CDR3 is built from 15 residues. CDR3 bases: TGTGCCAGCAGTTTGTGGCCAGGGTTTCAAGAGACCCAGTACTTC. This codes for CASSLWPGFQETQYF.

This clone was counted a few times. The chain joins TRBV20-1 to TRBJ1-1, with D unresolved. This CDR3 has 11 residues. V was shortened by 3 bases and J by 7 bases, with 9 bases between the two germline ends. Germline assignment: CDR1 DFQATT and CDR2 SNEGSKA (reference sequence). In nucleotides, the CDR3 is TGCAGTGCTAGTATTATGGGTGAAGCTTTCTTT. This sequence encodes CSASIMGEAFF.

The chain joins TRBV1 to TRBJ2-3; the table's D call, TRBD2, was not checked against the DNA. TRBV1 is an annotated pseudogene. CDR3 length: 17 residues. CDR3 bases: TGCACCAGCAGCCCCCGGACTAGCGGGACCAGCACAGATACGCAGTATTTT. Its protein is CTSSPRTSGTSTDTQYF.

The V call is TRBV4-3, the J call TRBJ1-2; a possible D gene is TRBD1 (5 bases). This CDR3 contains 14 residues. Between the trimmed V and J ends, which lost 0 bases and 4 bases, there was a span of 9 bases. Looked up from germline, CDR1 is LGHNA and CDR2 is YSLEER. The CDR3 nucleotides read TGCGCCAGCAGCCAAGATGGGACGGCCTATGGCTACACCTTC. Residues: CASSQDGTAYGYTF.

A few counts support this clone. The chain recombines TRBV4-1 with TRBJ1-1; 8 bases map to TRBD1. The V gene's germline CDR1 is MGHRA and CDR2 YSYEKL. The junction had 3 bases not matched to a gene; V was cut back by 0 bases and J by 6 bases. CDR3 length equals 14 residues. The CDR3 loop is CASSQDRGLAEAFF. As DNA, the CDR3 is TGCGCCAGCAGCCAAGACAGGGGGCTTGCTGAAGCTTTCTTT.

The V call is TRBV28, the J call TRBJ2-7; 7 nucleotides align to TRBD2. With V trimmed by 3 bases and J by 4 bases, 6 bases remained unmatched. This CDR3 region has 14 residues. Germline CDR1 MDHEN, CDR2 SYDVKM. CDR3 amino acids: CASSLAGVTYEQYF. The CDR3 nucleotides read TGTGCCAGCAGTTTGGCGGGAGTGACGTACGAGCAGTACTTC.

This rearrangement joins TRBV27 to TRBJ1-2, with D hard to call. This CDR3 has 13 amino acids. Germline CDR1 is MNHEY and CDR2 is SMNVEV (reference sequence). The V end lost 3 bases, the J end lost 8 bases, and 13 bases lay between the germline ends. CDR3 loop: CASSLTSAVGYTF. The CDR3 DNA reads TGTGCCAGCAGTTTGACCTCGGCGGTGGGCTACACCTTC.